This T cell receptor beta chain was captured by sequencing in a study of T cell responses to AZD1222 COVID-19 vaccine. Study-level background: Both about-4-week and about-12-week second-dose recipients were combined.

Concerning this clone itself: As yet, its antigen is unknown.

Sequencing was performed with immunoSEQ multiplex PCR; in TCRdb, only in-frame clones are kept and a portion is missing. The table lists some 85,000 clones, about 89% of them singletons. CDR3 length: 13 amino acids. Trimming shortened V by 0 bases and J by 6 bases, and 6 bases separated the two germline ends. Germline CDR1 MNHEY, CDR2 SVGAGI. General study results and limits: The donor cohort was predominantly white British with a female majority, and clonal diversity may have been underestimated. Close to half of spike-specific TCRs reportedly recognize unmutated variant regions. Just a handful of people given AZD1222 tested seropositive at baseline.

The TCR originated in an adult in good health. The V call is TRBV6-5, the J call TRBJ1-5; tentatively, D is TRBD1 (5 bases). The input for sequencing was peripheral blood, taken on day 0 of AZD1222 vaccination. The CDR3 sequence is CASSYSRVQPQHF. CDR3 bases: TGTGCCAGCAGTTACTCCAGGGTTCAGCCCCAGCATTTT.